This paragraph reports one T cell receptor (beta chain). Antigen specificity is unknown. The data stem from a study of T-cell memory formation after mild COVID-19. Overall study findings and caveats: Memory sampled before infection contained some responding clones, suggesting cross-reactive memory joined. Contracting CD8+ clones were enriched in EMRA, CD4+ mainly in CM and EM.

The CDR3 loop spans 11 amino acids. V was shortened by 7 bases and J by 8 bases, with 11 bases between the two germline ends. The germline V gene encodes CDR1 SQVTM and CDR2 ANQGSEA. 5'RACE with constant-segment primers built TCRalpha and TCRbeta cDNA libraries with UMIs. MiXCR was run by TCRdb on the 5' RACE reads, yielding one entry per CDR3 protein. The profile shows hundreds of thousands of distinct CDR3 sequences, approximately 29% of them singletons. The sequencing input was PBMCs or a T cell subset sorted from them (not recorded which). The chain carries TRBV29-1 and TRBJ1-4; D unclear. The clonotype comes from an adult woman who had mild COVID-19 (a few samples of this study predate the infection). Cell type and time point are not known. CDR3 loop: CSAVREEKLFF. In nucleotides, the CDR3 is TGCAGCGCCGTCAGAGAGGAAAAACTGTTTTTT.